One T cell receptor (beta chain) is described in this entry. This receptor's antigen is unknown. No quality values exist for individual bases; no much larger clone is one base distant. The cysteine opens and the phenylalanine closes a CDR3 of 13 amino acids. Just the 39-base CDR3 DNA is kept, in frame starting at base 1. The junction carries 13 bases between V and J, which are trimmed by 5 bases and 6 bases respectively. For CDR1 and CDR2, the germline V gene lists MNHEY and SVGAGI. The immunoSEQ Assay was used to sequence TCR beta CDR3 regions from DNA. The paper's data handling went like this. T cell density was computed as TCR beta template counts normalized to usable DNA estimated by amplifying housekeeping genes. Using the preseqR package, richness was estimated by extrapolating to 120,000 templates for tissue samples and 400,000 templates for PBMC samples. Clonality was calculated as one minus Pielou's evenness. Tissue-enriched TCRs were identified by differential abundance testing using productive amino-acid clonotypes, minimum total count 5 and alpha 0.1. Repertoire overlap between compartments was quantified with the Jaccard Index and Morisita Overlap Index. GLIPH clustered TCR beta CDR3s with public tetramer-defined viral CDR3s; viral motifs required at least three viral sequences plus V-gene enrichment. In its TCRdb copy, this immuneACCESS table keeps in-frame sequences only and misses some clones. Where compared with another copy, unresolved V genes explain less than half of these, and the others have no known cause. That table furnishes V, J and clone size, whereas the DNA furnished D and trimming. The sample table holds roughly 13,000 clones, of which roughly 89% were seen once. The leading ten clones occupy approximately 2.9% of the sample.

This specimen comes from a study of T cells in localized non-small cell lung cancer (dated by TCRdb to the early 2020s). At the level of the whole study: The study analyzed T cell repertoires of hundreds of early-stage NSCLC patients, comparing tumors and uninvolved tumor-adjacent lungs. The cohort consisted of around 250 treatment-naive NSCLC patients whose localized lung tumors had been resected. The mean age of the NSCLC patients was less than 70 years, with fewer than 150 men and around 110 women. The paper's findings and limits, for the study overall: Because the study design was exploratory, TCR variables were selected using unadjusted p-values without false-discovery rate correction. Higher blood T cell density associated with longer overall survival, while higher adjacent-lung clonality associated with shorter survival. Uninvolved tumor-adjacent lung showed the highest T cell clonality, higher than tumor, which suggests more focused antigenic responses in the uninvolved tumor-adjacent lung. A median of about 53 of the top 100 tumor clones were detected in paired uninvolved adjacent lung, and 28 of these tumor clones were also found among the top 100 clones of the paired uninvolved adjacent lung. Because multi-region tumor sequencing was not done, intratumor heterogeneity could not be ruled out.

At diagnosis, tumor, uninvolved tumor-adjacent lung and peripheral blood were collected and then preserved as a mix of FFPE and fresh-frozen material. For TCR repertoire profiling, blood samples were analyzed in the form of peripheral blood mononuclear cells. This TCR came from a man between 40 and 70 years old with stage III lung adenocarcinoma. This specimen consisted of peripheral blood mononuclear cells, obtained before any cancer treatment. Rearrangement joined TRBV6-5 to TRBJ1-1, with a weak D call of TRBD1 (5 bases match). The CDR3 reads CASSQPTGAEAFF. The base sequence is TGTGCCAGCAGTCAACCAACAGGAGCTGAAGCTTTCTTT.